The source of this T cell receptor (beta chain) is a study of cytomegalovirus exposure and HLA in healthy donors. Study context: According to later analysis, the same platform produced the roughly 120 validation and approximately 630 first-cohort repertoires. Study findings and constraints: In vitro checks showed that three CMV-associated chains really do target CMV antigens. Reportedly, diagnosis of cytomegalovirus status by the classifier showed high specificity and sensitivity.

Germline V lookup: CDR1 MDHEN, CDR2 SYDVKM. Trimming cost V 5 bases and J 3 bases; bases outside gene matches: 10. This CDR3 comprises 15 residues. Note on this clone: Its target is not known.

The table came from immunoSEQ multiplex PCR; TCRdb's copy has only in-frame clones and leaves some out. The data show around 150,000 clones, about 89% seen once. The chain recombines TRBV28 with TRBJ2-7, with 7 bases identical to TRBD1. The sequenced sample consisted of PBMCs. This receptor was taken from a woman aged 18 to 35 in good health and CMV-seropositive. For the CDR3, the DNA is TGTGCCAGCAGTCAAGACTGGACAGGCGTCTACGAGCAGTACTTC. Encoded protein: CASSQDWTGVYEQYF.